This TCR beta chain was recovered during a study of T cell responses to AZD1222 COVID-19 vaccine. The CDR3 covers 13 residues. V shed 10 bases and J shed 2 bases, with 12 bases lying between them. Germline lookup yields CDR1 MNHEY and CDR2 SVGAGI. Pooled samples include second doses given at about 4 or 12 weeks. As concerns this clone: Its antigen is not known.

Whole-study results and caveats: Just a handful of AZD1222 recipients were seropositive at baseline.

TCRdb's table, derived via immunoSEQ multiplex PCR, lists solely in-frame clones and lacks some. The data contain 90,000 to 120,000 clones, roughly 90% of them singletons. Sequencing was performed on peripheral blood, taken 28 days after the second AZD1222 dose. The rearrangement joins TRBV6-5 to TRBJ1-5; D gene uncertain. This receptor was taken from an adult who received the AZD1222 COVID-19 vaccine. This CDR3 reads CATQINGNQPQHF. Here the CDR3 DNA reads TGTGCCACCCAAATCAACGGCAATCAGCCCCAGCATTTT.